Sequencing of this T cell receptor (beta chain) was carried out in a study of blood T cell repertoires in COVID-19. TCRdb's table, derived via immunoSEQ multiplex PCR, lists solely in-frame clones and lacks some. The sample contains about 260,000 clones, 86% of which appear only once. Sample: PBMCs or T cells enriched from blood (not recorded which). The receptor comes from a woman between 45 and 65 years old who had recovered from COVID-19.

CDR3 sequence: CASSLQGVNTEAFF. The CDR3 DNA is TGTGCCAGCAGCCTGCAGGGGGTGAACACTGAAGCTTTCTTT. The chain links TRBV5-4 to TRBJ1-1; 7 bases are shared with TRBD1. V was clipped by 4 bases and J by 0 bases; unmatched bases: 3. The CDR3 has 14 residues. Germline V gene sequence: CDR1 SGHNT, CDR2 YYREEE (reference sequence).